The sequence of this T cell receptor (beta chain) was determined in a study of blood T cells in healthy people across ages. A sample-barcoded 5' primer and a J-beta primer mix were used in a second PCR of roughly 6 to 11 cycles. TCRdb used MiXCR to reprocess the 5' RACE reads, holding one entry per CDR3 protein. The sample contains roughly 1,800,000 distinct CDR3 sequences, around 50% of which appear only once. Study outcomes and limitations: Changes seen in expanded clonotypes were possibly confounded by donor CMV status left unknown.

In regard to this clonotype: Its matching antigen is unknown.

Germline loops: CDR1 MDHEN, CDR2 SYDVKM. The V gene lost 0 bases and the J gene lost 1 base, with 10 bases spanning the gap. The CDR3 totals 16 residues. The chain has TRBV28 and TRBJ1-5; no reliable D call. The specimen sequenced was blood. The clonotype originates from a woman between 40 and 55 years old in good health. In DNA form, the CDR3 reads TGTGCCAGCAGTTTATGGGGTTACGGGAGCAATCAGCCCCAGCATTTT. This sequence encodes CASSLWGYGSNQPQHF.